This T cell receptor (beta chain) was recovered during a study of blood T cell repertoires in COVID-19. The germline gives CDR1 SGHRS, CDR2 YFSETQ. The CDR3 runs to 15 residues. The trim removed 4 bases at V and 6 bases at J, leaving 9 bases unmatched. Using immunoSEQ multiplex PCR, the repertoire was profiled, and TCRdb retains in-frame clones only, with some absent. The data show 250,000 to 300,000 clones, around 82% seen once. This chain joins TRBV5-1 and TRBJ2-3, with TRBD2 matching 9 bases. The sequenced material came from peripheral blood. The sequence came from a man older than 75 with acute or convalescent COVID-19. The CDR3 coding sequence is TGCGCCAGCAGCCGGCGGGCGGGGGGGATGGATACGCAGTATTTT. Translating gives CASSRRAGGMDTQYF. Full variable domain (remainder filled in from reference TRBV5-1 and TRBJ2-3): KAGVTQTPRYLIKTRGQQVTLSCSPISGHRSVSWYQQTPGQGLQFLFEYFSETQRNKGNFPGRFSGRQFSNSRSEMNVSTLELGDSALYLCASSRRAGGMDTQYFGPGTRLTVL.